This entry lists 24 T cell receptor beta chains sequenced from one sample in a study of T cells in Graves' hyperthyroidism and ophthalmopathy. TCR beta CDR3 sequences were amplified from RNA transcripts. A set of HTBI primers served as the primers for a first-round RT-PCR of the TCR CDR3. MiXCR, run by TCRdb on the multiplex PCR reads, gives a single entry per CDR3 protein. This table has hundreds of thousands of distinct CDR3 sequences, 14% appearing once. The sequencing input was blood. The receptors shown here come from a young woman with Graves' hyperthyroidism.

This clonotype was found many times. CDR3 coding DNA: TGCAGCGTTGCTATGTTTGCAATTGGTGAGCAGTTCTTC. It is translated as CSVAMFAIGEQFF. The chain combines TRBV29-1 with TRBJ2-1, with D unclear. The germline V gene encodes CDR1 SQVTM and CDR2 ANQGSEA. The CDR3 length is 13 residues. Trimming shortened V by 4 bases and J by 9 bases, and 16 bases separated the two germline ends.

The CDR3 protein is CASSQDTTGNYGYTF. DNA for the CDR3: TGCGCCAGCAGCCAAGATACGACAGGGAACTATGGCTACACCTTC. The genes are TRBV4-1 and TRBJ1-2; 7 bases match TRBD1. This CDR3 is 15 amino acids long. Germline V CDR1 and CDR2: MGHRA, YSYEKL. V was pared by 0 bases and J by 2 bases, with 3 bases of the junction left unmatched.

In this sample, this clonotype turned up a few times. The chain employs TRBV20-1 and TRBJ2-1, with 7 nucleotides matching TRBD2. V shed 1 base, J shed 4 bases, and the junction held 4 bases outside the gene matches. The CDR3 has 14 amino acids. Germline CDR1 DFQATT, CDR2 SNEGSKA (reference sequence). The CDR3 region is CSARGGSGYNEQFF. The CDR3 nucleotides are TGCAGTGCTAGAGGCGGGAGCGGATACAATGAGCAGTTCTTC.

Comment on this clonotype: It may be a read error: a sequence one base away is much more abundant. Because the CDR3 is missing its conserved closing phenylalanine or tryptophan, this is likely a read error. The chain employs TRBV20-1 and TRBJ2-7; TRBD1 matches 10 bases. This CDR3 is built from 14 residues. Germline lookup yields CDR1 DFQATT and CDR2 SNEGSKA (reference sequence). V lost 4 bases and J lost 4; bases outside the gene matches: 7. Here the CDR3 DNA reads TGCAGTGCTAACGCGGGACAGGGGACGTACGAGCAGTACTTG. Translation: CSANAGQGTYEQYL.

This clonotype was counted ten times or more. The chain joins TRBV20-1 to TRBJ1-1; D not certain. This CDR3 is 14 amino acids long. CDR1 is DFQATT, CDR2 SNEGSKA, per germline (reference sequence). Trimming left V 3 bases short and J 1 base short, with 12 bases between. CDR3 nucleotide sequence: TGCAGTGCTAGCGCCGGGCGGCCGAACACTGAAGCTTTCTTT. Residues: CSASAGRPNTEAFF.

The sample holds many counts of this clonotype. The rearrangement joins TRBV5-1 to TRBJ1-1; 10 bases fit TRBD1. V lost 0 bases, J lost 4 bases, and 12 bases stayed unmatched. The CDR3 totals 18 residues. Germline CDR1 and CDR2: SGHRS and YFSETQ. CDR3 in DNA: TGCGCCAGCAGCTTGGAAGTGGGACAGGGGACGCACGGCACTGAAGCTTTCTTT. This codes for CASSLEVGQGTHGTEAFF.

Only a few counts were recorded for this clonotype. The J gene is TRBJ2-7, the V gene TRBV30; 12 bases are a match to TRBD2. The CDR3 length is 17 residues. The V gene's germline CDR1 is GTSNPN and CDR2 SVGIG (reference sequence). V trimming: 1 base; J trimming: 2 bases; junction bases outside the gene matches: 9. The CDR3 DNA sequence: TGTGCCTGGAGTGGTACCAGGACTAGCGGGAAAGCCTACGAGCAGTACTTC. As protein: CAWSGTRTSGKAYEQYF.

This clonotype was detected many times. The chain combines TRBV4-2 with TRBJ2-7; D gene ambiguous. Trimming took off 3 bases at V and 0 bases at J, with 9 bases between the two ends. This CDR3 has 14 residues. CDR1 LGHNA and CDR2 YNFKEQ come from the germline V gene. The CDR3 reads CASSHMTPSYEQYF. The CDR3 DNA follows: TGTGCCAGCAGCCATATGACTCCCTCCTACGAGCAGTACTTC.

This clonotype was counted ten times or more. The chain is built from TRBV13 and TRBJ1-5; unclear D gene. There are 14 residues in the CDR3. V lost 0 bases to trimming and J lost 3 bases, with 6 bases between them. CDR1 is PRHDT and CDR2 is FYEKMQ in the germline V gene (reference sequence). The CDR3 here is CASSLGRVNQPQHF. DNA of the CDR3: TGTGCCAGCAGCTTAGGCAGAGTCAATCAGCCCCAGCATTTT.

This clonotype occurred many times. This sequence joins TRBV30 and TRBJ2-4, with D possibly matching TRBD1 (5 bases). V dropped 1 base and J dropped 0 bases, with 13 bases sitting between them. In germline, CDR1 is GTSNPN, CDR2 SVGIG (reference sequence). The CDR3 consists of 16 residues. In DNA form, the CDR3 reads TGTGCCTGGAGTGCGACAGTCCTCATAGCCAAAAACATTCAGTACTTC. As protein: CAWSATVLIAKNIQYF.

The chain uses TRBV20-1 and TRBJ1-4; D call uncertain. Trimming removed 1 base from V and 6 bases from J, with 15 bases in between. The CDR3 is 15 residues long. Germline CDR1 reads DFQATT; CDR2 reads SNEGSKA (reference sequence). CDR3 protein: CSARGSATRDEKLFF. CDR3 coding DNA: TGCAGTGCTAGAGGCTCGGCCACTCGGGATGAAAAACTGTTTTTT.

This clonotype was seen only a few times. The CDR3 protein is CSAGTGGLETQYF. CDR3 nucleotide sequence: TGCAGCGCCGGGACAGGGGGCTTGGAGACCCAGTACTTC. The chain links TRBV29-1 to TRBJ2-5; 12 nucleotides align to TRBD1. The CDR3 runs to 13 residues. V lost 7 bases to trimming and J lost 5 bases; unmatched junction nucleotides: 5. Germline assignment: CDR1 SQVTM and CDR2 ANQGSEA.

This clonotype was counted at least ten times. The chain couples TRBV27 to TRBJ2-7; 9 positions agree with TRBD1. The CDR3 runs to 13 residues. Per germline, CDR1 MNHEY and CDR2 SMNVEV (reference sequence). V lost 6 bases, J lost 7 bases, and 7 bases stayed unmatched. The CDR3 region is CASSRTGAREQYF. For the CDR3, the DNA is TGTGCCAGCAGCCGGACAGGGGCAAGGGAGCAGTACTTC.

This clonotype was counted at least ten times. J is TRBJ1-4 and V is TRBV2; D remains ambiguous. This CDR3 contains 14 residues. From germline, CDR1 is SNHLY and CDR2 FYNNEI. Trimming removed 3 bases from V and 8 bases from J, with 13 bases in between. CDR3: CASSDGQGGEKLFF. In DNA, the CDR3 is TGTGCCAGCAGTGATGGGCAAGGTGGAGAAAAACTGTTTTTT.

This clonotype was seen ten or more times. The J gene is TRBJ1-4, the V gene TRBV7-2, with D uncertain. Trimming pared 1 base from V and 8 bases from J, leaving 14 bases between. The CDR3 runs 15 residues. Germline CDR1 is SGHTA and CDR2 is FQGNSA. This CDR3 is CASSLGPAGTEKLFF. The CDR3 region has the DNA TGTGCCAGCAGCTTAGGGCCCGCCGGAACAGAAAAACTGTTTTTT.

A few counts support this clonotype. V usage is TRBV9 and J usage is TRBJ1-4; D unclear. V was trimmed by 2 bases and J by 8 bases, leaving 28 bases between them. The germline CDR1 and CDR2 sequences are SGDLS and YYNGEE. This CDR3 is built from 19 residues. The CDR3 nucleotides read TGTGCCAGCAGCGTCGACCCAGTCAGGCCAGGTCGATTAAGGGAAAAACTGTTTTTT. It translates to CASSVDPVRPGRLREKLFF.

On this clonotype: The junction does not match germline at one end; this may be a read error. This rearrangement joins TRBV11-2 to TRBJ2-1; no definite D call. CDR1 is SGHAT and CDR2 is FQNNGV in the germline V gene. This CDR3 is 15 amino acids long. The CDR3 reads CASSHARPSYNEQFF. CDR3 bases: TGCGCCAGCAGCCACGCACGGCCCTCCTACAATGAGCAGTTCTTC.

J is TRBJ2-2 and V is TRBV25-1, with D tentatively TRBD1 (5 bases). Germline V gives CDR1 MGHDK, CDR2 SYGVNS. The CDR3 runs 15 residues. Trimming cost V 1 base and J 5 bases, with 11 bases left between them. In DNA form, the CDR3 reads TGTGCCAGCAGTGAATTAAGGGGTGGGACCGGGGAGCTGTTTTTT. As protein: CASSELRGGTGELFF.

This clonotype was counted ten times or more. J is TRBJ1-6 and V is TRBV13, with D tentatively TRBD1 (5 bases). Trimming cost V 5 bases and J 5 bases, with 19 bases left between them. Germline V gives CDR1 PRHDT, CDR2 FYEKMQ (reference sequence). This CDR3 is 17 amino acids long. The CDR3, as DNA: TGTGCCAGCAGCCGATATCGACCGGGGGGAAATAATTCACCCCTCCACTTT. Protein: CASSRYRPGGNNSPLHF.

This clonotype was seen at least ten times. This chain links TRBV30 with TRBJ2-5, with D possibly being TRBD2 (5 bases). Germline CDR1 and CDR2: GTSNPN and SVGIG (reference sequence). The CDR3 spans 15 residues. Trimming left V 7 bases short and J 0 bases short, with 18 bases between. The CDR3 reads CASSRGPQYQETQYF. The CDR3 coding sequence is TGTGCCTCCTCCCGAGGGCCCCAGTACCAAGAGACCCAGTACTTC.

This clonotype was observed a few times. The rearrangement links TRBV20-1 to TRBJ1-5, with 7 positions matching TRBD1. Germline V gene lookup returns CDR1 DFQATT and CDR2 SNEGSKA (reference sequence). This CDR3 has 16 amino acids. With 5 bases clipped from V and 0 bases from J, the junction kept 10 bases outside the gene matches. This chain's CDR3 is CSALRQGASSNQPQHF. The CDR3 bases are TGCAGTGCTCTTCGACAGGGAGCCTCTAGCAATCAGCCCCAGCATTTT.

This clonotype was seen a handful of times. Here the CDR3 reads CASGGQVNTGELFF. In DNA form, the CDR3 reads TGTGCCAGCGGGGGACAGGTTAACACCGGGGAGCTGTTTTTT. J is TRBJ2-2 and V is TRBV2; 8 nucleotides match TRBD1. The junction had 4 bases not matched to a gene; V was cut back by 8 bases and J by 2 bases. This CDR3 region has 14 residues. CDR1 and CDR2 from the germline V gene are SNHLY and FYNNEI.

This clonotype was picked up many times. The V call is TRBV28, the J call TRBJ2-3; 8 bases line up with TRBD2. The CDR3 is made up of 18 amino acids. The germline V gene has CDR1 MDHEN and CDR2 SYDVKM. V was pared by 4 bases and J by 0 bases, with 12 bases of the junction left unmatched. CDR3 coding DNA: TGTGCCAGCAGTTCCCGAGTACTAGCGGCCCCTAGCACAGATACGCAGTATTTT. This codes for CASSSRVLAAPSTDTQYF.

The chain carries TRBV5-8 and TRBJ2-5, with D unresolved. Trimming removed 1 base from V and 0 bases from J, with 10 bases in between. Germline lookup yields CDR1 SGHTS and CDR2 YDEGEE. This CDR3 spans 15 amino acids. As DNA, the CDR3 is TGTGCCAGCAGCTTGACGGCCTCCAACCAAGAGACCCAGTACTTC. Translated, it gives CASSLTASNQETQYF.